What follows are 13 T cell receptor beta chains derived from one specimen sequenced in a study of cytomegalovirus exposure and HLA in healthy donors. The PCR ran on 60 Vbeta and 13 Jbeta primers. The method was immunoSEQ multiplex PCR; TCRdb's version includes in-frame clones alone and lacks a portion of them. The repertoire holds around 130,000 clones, with about 80% as singletons. Sequencing was done on a sample of PBMCs. The receptors originated from a woman aged 40 to 55 in good health and CMV-seronegative.

This chain uses TRBV28 with TRBJ2-7; possibly TRBD1 for D (6 bases). In germline, CDR1 is MDHEN, CDR2 SYDVKM. V was clipped by 2 bases and J by 3 bases, with 14 bases between them. CDR3 size: 15 residues. DNA for the CDR3: TGTGCCAGCAGTTTACAGGGGACGTCGGGCTACGAGCAGTACTTC. Amino acid sequence: CASSLQGTSGYEQYF.

The chain couples TRBV19 to TRBJ1-5, with 8 bases fitting TRBD1. CDR1 and CDR2 from the germline V gene are LNHDA and SQIVND (reference sequence). Germline trimming cut 4 bases from V and 7 bases from J; bases unmatched to any gene: 9. CDR3 length: 15 residues. CDR3 region: CASSRGQGSGQPQHF. CDR3 nucleotide sequence: TGTGCCAGTAGTAGAGGACAGGGCTCAGGCCAGCCCCAGCATTTT.

Regarding this clone: At one of its ends the junction is not consistent with the germline gene, which may arise from a read error. The chain is built from TRBV5-1 and TRBJ2-3, with 10 nucleotides matching TRBD2. The germline CDR1 and CDR2 sequences are SGHRS and YFSETQ. The CDR3 extends over 16 amino acids. The DNA of the CDR3 is TGCGCCAGCAGTTTGGTTCTAGCGGGGGGCACAGATACGCAGTATTTT. Translated, it gives CASSLVLAGGTDTQYF.

The chain employs TRBV6-1 and TRBJ2-2; D is unclear. Germline V gene data show CDR1 as MNHNS and CDR2 as SASEGT. V lost 3 bases to trimming and J lost 8 bases, with 13 bases between them. The CDR3 sequence is 14 residues long. The CDR3 reads CASSEAVGPGELFF. The CDR3 region has the DNA TGTGCCAGCAGTGAGGCCGTGGGCCCTGGGGAGCTGTTTTTT.

The rearrangement uses TRBV18 and TRBJ2-3; D uncertain. Germline V gives CDR1 KGHSH, CDR2 LQKENI. The CDR3 extends over 15 amino acids. V was cut by 0 bases and J by 7 bases, with 14 bases left in between. In DNA form, the CDR3 reads TGTGCCAGCTCACCACCGGCCTCCTGGGCTAATACGCAGTATTTT. Protein product: CASSPPASWANTQYF.

The rearrangement joins TRBV5-1 to TRBJ2-3; D gene ambiguous. The CDR3 runs to 14 residues. In germline, CDR1 is SGHRS, CDR2 YFSETQ. V was trimmed by 5 bases and J by 2 bases, leaving 12 bases between them. CDR3 coding DNA: TGCGCCAGCAGTATGCCGGAGCACACAGATACGCAGTATTTT. The encoded protein is CASSMPEHTDTQYF.

The rearrangement joins TRBV2 to TRBJ2-5, with a possible D match to TRBD2 (6 bases). CDR1 SNHLY and CDR2 FYNNEI come from the germline V gene. The CDR3 extends over 12 amino acids. Trimming shortened V by 2 bases and J by 5 bases, and 6 bases separated the two germline ends. In nucleotides, the CDR3 is TGTGCCAGCAGTGAAACTAGCGAGACCCAGTACTTC. Its translation: CASSETSETQYF.

This rearrangement joins TRBV9 to TRBJ1-1; weak D call: TRBD1 (5 bases). Trimming removed 0 bases at V and 4 bases at J, with 16 bases between. The CDR3 runs to 16 residues. In germline, CDR1 is SGDLS, CDR2 YYNGEE. This CDR3 reads CASSVGTRGGSTEAFF. For the CDR3, the DNA is TGTGCCAGCAGCGTAGGGACACGGGGGGGGAGCACTGAAGCTTTCTTT.

V usage is TRBV4-2 and J usage is TRBJ1-4, with 8 bases matching TRBD1. From germline, CDR1 is LGHNA and CDR2 YNFKEQ. J lost 8 bases, V lost 4 bases, and 18 bases had no gene match. The CDR3 extends over 18 amino acids. The CDR3 region has the DNA TGTGCCAGCAGCCCCCCTGACAGGGGAGATAACTTAGTAGAAAAACTGTTTTTT. Translation: CASSPPDRGDNLVEKLFF.

The chain carries TRBV5-6 and TRBJ1-1; 8 positions match TRBD1. This CDR3 has 14 residues. The V and J ends lost 4 bases and 0 bases, in that order; junction bases with no gene match: 2. Germline CDR1 SGHDT, CDR2 YYEEEE. In nucleotides, the CDR3 is TGTGCCAGCAGCCCGGGACAGGTGAACACTGAAGCTTTCTTT. It is translated as CASSPGQVNTEAFF.

V usage is TRBV4-1 and J usage is TRBJ1-1; D gene ambiguous. The CDR3 has 15 residues. CDR1 and CDR2 (germline): MGHRA, YSYEKL. Trimming cost V 3 bases and J 7 bases, with 18 bases left between them. DNA for the CDR3: TGCGCCAGCAGCCATTTTCACACCCTAGGAGGTGAAGCTTTCTTT. Protein product: CASSHFHTLGGEAFF.

The chain is built from TRBV5-5 and TRBJ1-2; 9 nucleotides align to TRBD1. V lost 4 bases to trimming and J lost 8 bases; unmatched junction nucleotides: 9. Germline values: CDR1 SGHKS, CDR2 YYEKEE (reference sequence). This CDR3 has 14 residues. This chain's CDR3 is CASSRPQGAGGYTF. CDR3 DNA: TGTGCCAGCAGCCGCCCACAGGGGGCCGGAGGCTACACCTTC.

This clone was seen a single time. This chain uses TRBV5-1 with TRBJ2-5, with TRBD2 matching 11 bases. The J segment lost 2 bases and the V segment lost 4 bases, leaving 4 bases of the junction unmatched. This CDR3 contains 15 residues. In germline, CDR1 is SGHRS, CDR2 YFSETQ. The CDR3 DNA follows: TGCGCCAGCAGCCTTAGCGGGGGGGATCAAGAGACCCAGTACTTC. Protein sequence: CASSLSGGDQETQYF. Together with reference TRBV5-1 and TRBJ2-5, the CDR3 gives the full variable domain: KAGVTQTPRYLIKTRGQQVTLSCSPISGHRSVSWYQQTPGQGLQFLFEYFSETQRNKGNFPGRFSGRQFSNSRSEMNVSTLELGDSALYLCASSLSGGDQETQYFGPGTRLLVL.